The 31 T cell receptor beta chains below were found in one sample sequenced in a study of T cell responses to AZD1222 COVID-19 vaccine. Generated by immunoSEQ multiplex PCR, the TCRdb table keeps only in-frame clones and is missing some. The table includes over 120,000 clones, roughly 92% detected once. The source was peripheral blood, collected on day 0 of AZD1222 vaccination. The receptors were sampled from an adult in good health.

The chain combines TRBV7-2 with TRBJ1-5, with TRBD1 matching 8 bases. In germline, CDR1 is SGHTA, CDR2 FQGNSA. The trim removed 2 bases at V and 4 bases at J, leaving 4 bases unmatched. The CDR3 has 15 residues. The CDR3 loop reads CASSLSGQGNQPQHF. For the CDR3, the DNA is TGTGCCAGCAGCTTATCCGGACAGGGTAATCAGCCCCAGCATTTT.

The CDR3 spells CASSIDGAGGVSEQYF. CDR3 DNA sequence: TGTGCCAGTAGTATAGATGGAGCAGGGGGCGTCTCAGAGCAGTACTTC. The J gene is TRBJ2-7, the V gene TRBV19, with TRBD1 matching 8 bases. V dropped 0 bases and J dropped 7; count of bases not matched to a gene: 11. Per germline, CDR1 LNHDA and CDR2 SQIVND (reference sequence). The CDR3 sequence is 16 residues long.

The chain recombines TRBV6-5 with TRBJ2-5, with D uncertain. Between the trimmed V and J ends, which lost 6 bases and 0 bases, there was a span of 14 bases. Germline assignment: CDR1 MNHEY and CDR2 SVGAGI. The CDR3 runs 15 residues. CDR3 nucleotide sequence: TGTGCCAGCAGGGCGGTTGGGCAGTACCAAGAGACCCAGTACTTC. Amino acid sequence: CASRAVGQYQETQYF.

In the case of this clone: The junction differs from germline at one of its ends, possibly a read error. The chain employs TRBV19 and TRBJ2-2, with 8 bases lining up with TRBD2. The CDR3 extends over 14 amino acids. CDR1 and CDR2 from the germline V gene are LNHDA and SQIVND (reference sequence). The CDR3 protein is CASSISGNPGELFF. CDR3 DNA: TGTGCCAGTAGTATTAGCGGGAACCCCGGGGAGCTGTTTTTT.

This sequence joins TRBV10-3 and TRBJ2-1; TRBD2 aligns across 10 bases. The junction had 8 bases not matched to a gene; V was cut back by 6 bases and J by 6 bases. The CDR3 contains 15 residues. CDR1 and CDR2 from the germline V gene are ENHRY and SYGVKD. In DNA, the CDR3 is TGTGCCATCAGCGACGGCCCTAGCGGGGGCAATGAGCAGTTCTTC. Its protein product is CAISDGPSGGNEQFF.

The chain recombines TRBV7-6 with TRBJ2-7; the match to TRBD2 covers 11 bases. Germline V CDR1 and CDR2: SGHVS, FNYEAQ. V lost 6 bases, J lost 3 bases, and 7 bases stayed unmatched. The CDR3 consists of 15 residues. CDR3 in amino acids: CASSSRTSGYYEQYF. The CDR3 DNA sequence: TGTGCCAGCAGTTCCCGGACTAGCGGGTACTACGAGCAGTACTTC.

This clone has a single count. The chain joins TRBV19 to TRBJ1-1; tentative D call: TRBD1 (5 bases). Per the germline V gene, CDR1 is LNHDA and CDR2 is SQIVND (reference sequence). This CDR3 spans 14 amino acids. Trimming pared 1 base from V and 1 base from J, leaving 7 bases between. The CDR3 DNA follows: TGTGCCAGTAGTATAGGACAGCCGAACACTGAAGCTTTCTTT. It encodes CASSIGQPNTEAFF. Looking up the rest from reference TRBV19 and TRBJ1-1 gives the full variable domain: DGGITQSPKYLFRKEGQNVTLSCEQNLNHDAMYWYRQDPGQGLRLIYYSQIVNDFQKGDIAEGYSVSREKKESFPLTVTSAQKNPTAFYLCASSIGQPNTEAFFGQGTRLTVV.

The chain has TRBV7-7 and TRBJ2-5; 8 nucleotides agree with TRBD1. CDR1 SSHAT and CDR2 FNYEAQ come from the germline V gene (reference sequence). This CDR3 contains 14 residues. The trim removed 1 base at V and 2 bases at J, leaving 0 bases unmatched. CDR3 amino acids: CASSLDRGQETQYF. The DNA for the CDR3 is TGTGCCAGCAGCTTAGACAGGGGGCAAGAGACCCAGTACTTC.

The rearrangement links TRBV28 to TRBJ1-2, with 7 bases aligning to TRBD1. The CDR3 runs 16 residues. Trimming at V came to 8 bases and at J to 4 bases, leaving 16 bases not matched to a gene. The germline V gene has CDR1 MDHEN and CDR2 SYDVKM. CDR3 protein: CASRTLGGGQPYGYTF. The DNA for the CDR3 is TGTGCCAGCCGGACCTTGGGGGGGGGACAGCCCTATGGCTACACCTTC.

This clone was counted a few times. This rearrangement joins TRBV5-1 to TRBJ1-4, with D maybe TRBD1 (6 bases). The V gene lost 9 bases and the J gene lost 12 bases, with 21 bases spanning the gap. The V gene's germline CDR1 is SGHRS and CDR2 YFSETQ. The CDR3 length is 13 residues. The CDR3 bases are TGCGCCACCTCTAGGGACACCAACGGGGAACTGTTTTTT. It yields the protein CATSRDTNGELFF.

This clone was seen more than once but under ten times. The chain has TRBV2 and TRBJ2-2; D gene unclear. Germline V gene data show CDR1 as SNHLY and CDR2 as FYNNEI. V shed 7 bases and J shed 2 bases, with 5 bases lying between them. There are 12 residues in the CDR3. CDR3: CASIGNTGELFF. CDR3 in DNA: TGTGCCAGCATAGGAAACACCGGGGAGCTGTTTTTT.

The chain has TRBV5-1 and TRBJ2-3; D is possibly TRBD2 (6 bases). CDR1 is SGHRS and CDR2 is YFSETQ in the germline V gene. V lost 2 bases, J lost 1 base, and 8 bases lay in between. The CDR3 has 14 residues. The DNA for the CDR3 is TGCGCCAGCAGCTTCGCTAGCGGCACAGATACGCAGTATTTT. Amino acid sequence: CASSFASGTDTQYF. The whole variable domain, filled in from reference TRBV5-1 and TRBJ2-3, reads KAGVTQTPRYLIKTRGQQVTLSCSPISGHRSVSWYQQTPGQGLQFLFEYFSETQRNKGNFPGRFSGRQFSNSRSEMNVSTLELGDSALYLCASSFASGTDTQYFGPGTRLTVL.

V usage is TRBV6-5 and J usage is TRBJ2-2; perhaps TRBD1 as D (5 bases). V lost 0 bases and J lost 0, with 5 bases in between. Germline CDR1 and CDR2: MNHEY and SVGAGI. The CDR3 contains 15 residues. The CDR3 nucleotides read TGTGCCAGCAGTTACTCGGGGCCGAACACCGGGGAGCTGTTTTTT. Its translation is CASSYSGPNTGELFF.

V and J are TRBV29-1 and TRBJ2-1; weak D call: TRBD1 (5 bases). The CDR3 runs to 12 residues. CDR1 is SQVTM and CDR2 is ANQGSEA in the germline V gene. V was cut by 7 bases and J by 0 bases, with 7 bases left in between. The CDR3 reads CSADNSYNEQFF. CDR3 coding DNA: TGCAGCGCGGACAACTCCTACAATGAGCAGTTCTTC.

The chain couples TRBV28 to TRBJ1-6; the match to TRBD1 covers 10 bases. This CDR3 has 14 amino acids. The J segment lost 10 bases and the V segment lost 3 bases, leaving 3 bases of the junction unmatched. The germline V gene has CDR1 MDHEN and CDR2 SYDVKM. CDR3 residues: CASSFRQGASPLHF. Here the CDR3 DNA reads TGTGCCAGCAGTTTCCGACAGGGGGCCTCACCCCTCCACTTT.

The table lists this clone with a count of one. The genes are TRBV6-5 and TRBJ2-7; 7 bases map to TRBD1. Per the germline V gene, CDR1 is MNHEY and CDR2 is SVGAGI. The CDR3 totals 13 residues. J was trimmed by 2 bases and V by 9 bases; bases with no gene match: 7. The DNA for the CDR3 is TGTGCCAGTCCCGCAGGACAGGCCTACGAGCAGTACTTC. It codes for CASPAGQAYEQYF.

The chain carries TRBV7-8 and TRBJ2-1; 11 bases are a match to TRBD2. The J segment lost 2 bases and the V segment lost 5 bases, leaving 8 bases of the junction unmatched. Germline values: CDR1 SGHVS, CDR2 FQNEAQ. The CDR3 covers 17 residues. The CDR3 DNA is TGTGCCAGCAGCCCGGGACTAGCGGAGGGGCCCTACAATGAGCAGTTCTTC. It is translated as CASSPGLAEGPYNEQFF.

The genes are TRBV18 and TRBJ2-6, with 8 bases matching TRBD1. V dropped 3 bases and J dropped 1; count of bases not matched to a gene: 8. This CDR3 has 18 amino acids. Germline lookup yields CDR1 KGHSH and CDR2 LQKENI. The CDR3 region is CASSPGQGFMSGANVLTF. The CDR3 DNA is TGTGCCAGCTCACCCGGACAGGGTTTCATGTCTGGGGCCAACGTCCTGACTTTC. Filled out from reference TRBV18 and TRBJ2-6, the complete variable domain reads NAGVMQNPRHLVRRRGQEARLRCSPMKGHSHVYWYRQLPEEGLKFMVYLQKENIIDESGMPKERFSAEFPKEGPSILRIQQVVRGDSAAYFCASSPGQGFMSGANVLTFGAGSRLTVL.

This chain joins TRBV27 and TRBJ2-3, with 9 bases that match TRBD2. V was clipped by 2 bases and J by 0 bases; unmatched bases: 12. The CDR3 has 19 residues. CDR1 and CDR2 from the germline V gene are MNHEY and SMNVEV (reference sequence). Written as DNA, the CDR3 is TGTGCCAGCAGTTTAGGGGGGGACCTAGCGGGAACTAGCACAGATACGCAGTATTTT. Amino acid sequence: CASSLGGDLAGTSTDTQYF.

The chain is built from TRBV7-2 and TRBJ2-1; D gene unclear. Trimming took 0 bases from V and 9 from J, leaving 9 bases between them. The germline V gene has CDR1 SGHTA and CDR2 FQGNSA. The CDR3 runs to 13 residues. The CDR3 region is CASSLAAVTEQFF. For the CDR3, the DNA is TGTGCCAGCAGCTTAGCGGCGGTCACTGAGCAGTTCTTC.

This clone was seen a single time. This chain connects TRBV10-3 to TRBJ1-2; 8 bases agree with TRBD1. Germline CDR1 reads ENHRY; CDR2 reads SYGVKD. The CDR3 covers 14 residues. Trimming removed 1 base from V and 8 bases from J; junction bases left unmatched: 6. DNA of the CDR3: TGTGCCATCAGTGAGTTAACAGGGACAGGCGGCTACACCTTC. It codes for CAISELTGTGGYTF.

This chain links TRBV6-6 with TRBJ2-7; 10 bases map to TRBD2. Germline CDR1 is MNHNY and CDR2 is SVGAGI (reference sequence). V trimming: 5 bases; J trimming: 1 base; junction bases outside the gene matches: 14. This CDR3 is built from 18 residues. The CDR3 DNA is TGTGCCAGCAGTCGCCTGGGGCTAGCGGGAGCCCCATCCTACGAGCAGTACTTC. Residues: CASSRLGLAGAPSYEQYF.

CDR3 DNA sequence: TGTGCCAGCAGCCAACTCGTCACCGGGGAGCTGTTTTTT. Translated: CASSQLVTGELFF. The chain links TRBV3-1 (or the pseudogene TRBV3-2) to TRBJ2-2; D unclear. Germline CDR1 reads LGHDT; CDR2 reads YNNKEL (reference sequence). V lost 2 bases to trimming and J lost 4 bases, with 5 bases between them. The CDR3 consists of 13 residues.

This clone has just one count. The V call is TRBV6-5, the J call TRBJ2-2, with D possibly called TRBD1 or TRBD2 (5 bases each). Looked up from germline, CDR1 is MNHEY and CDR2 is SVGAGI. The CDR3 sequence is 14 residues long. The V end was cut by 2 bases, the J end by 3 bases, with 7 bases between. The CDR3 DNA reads TGTGCCAGCAGTTACGGGACCTACACCGGGGAGCTGTTTTTT. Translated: CASSYGTYTGELFF.

CDR3 region: CASSQDQYTGELFF. DNA of the CDR3: TGTGCCAGCAGCCAAGATCAGTACACCGGGGAGCTGTTTTTT. This chain connects TRBV3-1 (or the pseudogene TRBV3-2) to TRBJ2-2; D is unresolved. Trimming took 0 bases from V and 3 from J, leaving 5 bases between them. Germline-derived CDR1 and CDR2 are LGHDT and YNNKEL (reference sequence). This CDR3 is 14 amino acids long.

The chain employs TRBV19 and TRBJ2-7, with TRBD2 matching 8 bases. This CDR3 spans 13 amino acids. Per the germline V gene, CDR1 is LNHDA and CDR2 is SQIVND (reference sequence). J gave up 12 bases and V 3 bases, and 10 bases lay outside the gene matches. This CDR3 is CASSIGASGPLYF. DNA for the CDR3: TGTGCCAGTAGTATCGGGGCTAGCGGGCCTTTGTACTTC. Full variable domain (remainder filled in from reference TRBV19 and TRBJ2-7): DGGITQSPKYLFRKEGQNVTLSCEQNLNHDAMYWYRQDPGQGLRLIYYSQIVNDFQKGDIAEGYSVSREKKESFPLTVTSAQKNPTAFYLCASSIGASGPLYFGPGTRLTVT.

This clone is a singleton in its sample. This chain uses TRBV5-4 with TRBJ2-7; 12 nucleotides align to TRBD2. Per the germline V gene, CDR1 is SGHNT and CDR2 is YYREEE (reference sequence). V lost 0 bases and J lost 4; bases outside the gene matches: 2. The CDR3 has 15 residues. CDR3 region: CASSLGTSGIYEQYF. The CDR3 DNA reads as TGTGCCAGCAGCTTGGGGACTAGCGGGATTTACGAGCAGTACTTC.

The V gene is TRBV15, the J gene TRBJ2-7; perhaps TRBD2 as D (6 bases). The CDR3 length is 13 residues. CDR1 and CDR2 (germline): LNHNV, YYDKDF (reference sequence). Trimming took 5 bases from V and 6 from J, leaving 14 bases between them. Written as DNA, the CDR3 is TGTGCCACCAGCGTGCGGGGCCGAGCCGAGCAGTACTTC. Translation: CATSVRGRAEQYF.

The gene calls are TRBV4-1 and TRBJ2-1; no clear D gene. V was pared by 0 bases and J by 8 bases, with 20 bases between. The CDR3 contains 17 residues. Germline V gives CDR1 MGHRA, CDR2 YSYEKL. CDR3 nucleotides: TGCGCCAGCAGCCAAGATCACACTCCGAGCGCCCCTGATGAGCAGTTCTTC. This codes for CASSQDHTPSAPDEQFF.

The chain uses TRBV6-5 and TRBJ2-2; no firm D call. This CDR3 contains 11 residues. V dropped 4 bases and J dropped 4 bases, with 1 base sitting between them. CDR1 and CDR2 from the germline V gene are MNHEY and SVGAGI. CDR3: CASSSTGELFF. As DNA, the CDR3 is TGTGCCAGCAGTTCCACCGGGGAGCTGTTTTTT.

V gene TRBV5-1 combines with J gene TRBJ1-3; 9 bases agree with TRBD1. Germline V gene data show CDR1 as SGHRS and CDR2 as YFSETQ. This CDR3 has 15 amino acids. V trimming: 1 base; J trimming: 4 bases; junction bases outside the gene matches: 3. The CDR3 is CASSLTGTGGNTIYF. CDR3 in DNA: TGCGCCAGCAGCTTGACCGGGACAGGGGGAAACACCATATATTTT.